This entry describes one T cell receptor beta chain. Its antigen is not known. Primers for the PCR totalled 60 Vbeta and 13 Jbeta. Sequencing used immunoSEQ multiplex PCR; TCRdb keeps in-frame clones, though not all of them. The sample lists about 250,000 clones, roughly 70% occurring once. The entry originates in a study of cytomegalovirus exposure and HLA in healthy donors. Study-wide context: As an earlier analysis found, about 190 million T cells yielded approximately 100 million unique TCR beta sequences. Counted in an early data release were about 80 million unique TCRs from HLA-typed donors. Study-wide results and limits: An analysis that was carried out later associated 16,951 TCR beta sequences with HLA alleles at 0.05 false discovery rate. TCR beta chain V- and J-gene trimming was linked, in a later analysis, to a missense variant in DCLRE1C.

The CDR3 runs to 17 residues. V trimming: 1 base; J trimming: 4 bases; junction bases outside the gene matches: 7. From germline, CDR1 is LNHDA and CDR2 SQIVND (reference sequence). The receptor was isolated from a female donor in good health and CMV-seronegative. Sequences were obtained from PBMCs. This sequence joins TRBV19 and TRBJ2-1, with 10 bases aligning to TRBD2. The CDR3 bases are TGTGCCAGTAGTATAGTCGCCCTAGCGGGAGCATACAATGAGCAGTTCTTC. Translation gives CASSIVALAGAYNEQFF.